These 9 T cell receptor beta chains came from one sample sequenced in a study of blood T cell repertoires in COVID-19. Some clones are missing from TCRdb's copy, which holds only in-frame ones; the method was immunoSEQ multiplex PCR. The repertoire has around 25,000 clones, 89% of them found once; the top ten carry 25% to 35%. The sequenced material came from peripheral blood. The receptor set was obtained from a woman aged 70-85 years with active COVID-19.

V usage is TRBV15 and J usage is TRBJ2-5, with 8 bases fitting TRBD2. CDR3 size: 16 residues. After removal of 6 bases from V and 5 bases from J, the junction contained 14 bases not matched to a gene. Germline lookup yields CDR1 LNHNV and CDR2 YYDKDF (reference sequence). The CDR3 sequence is CATRGPGLGVEETQYF. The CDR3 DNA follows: TGTGCCACCAGGGGTCCGGGACTAGGGGTGGAGGAGACCCAGTACTTC.

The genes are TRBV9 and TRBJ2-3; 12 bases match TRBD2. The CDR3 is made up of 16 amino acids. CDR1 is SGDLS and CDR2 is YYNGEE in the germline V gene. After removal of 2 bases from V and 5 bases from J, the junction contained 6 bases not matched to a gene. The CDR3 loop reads CASSVGTSGYQDTQYF. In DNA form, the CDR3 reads TGTGCCAGCAGCGTGGGGACTAGCGGGTATCAAGATACGCAGTATTTT.

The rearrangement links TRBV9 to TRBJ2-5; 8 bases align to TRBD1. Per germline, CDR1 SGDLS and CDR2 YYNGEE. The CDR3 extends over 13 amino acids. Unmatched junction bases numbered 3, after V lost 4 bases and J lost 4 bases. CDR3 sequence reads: CASSPRGPETQYF. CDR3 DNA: TGTGCCAGCAGCCCCAGGGGGCCAGAGACCCAGTACTTC.

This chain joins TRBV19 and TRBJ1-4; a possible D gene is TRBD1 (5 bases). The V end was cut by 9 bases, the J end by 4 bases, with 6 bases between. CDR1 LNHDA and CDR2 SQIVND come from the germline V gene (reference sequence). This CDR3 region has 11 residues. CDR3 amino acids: CASDSNEKLFF. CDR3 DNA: TGTGCCAGCGACAGTAATGAAAAACTGTTTTTT.

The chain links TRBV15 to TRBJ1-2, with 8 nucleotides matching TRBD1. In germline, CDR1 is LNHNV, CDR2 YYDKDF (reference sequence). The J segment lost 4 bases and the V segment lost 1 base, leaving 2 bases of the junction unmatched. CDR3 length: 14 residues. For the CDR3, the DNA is TGTGCCACCAGCAGAGGACAGGGGTTCTATGGCTACACCTTC. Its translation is CATSRGQGFYGYTF.

The CDR3, as DNA: TGTGCCAGCAGTGACAGGGCGTATGGCTACACCTTC. Its translation: CASSDRAYGYTF. J is TRBJ1-2 and V is TRBV28; 7 bases match TRBD1. There are 12 residues in the CDR3. V shed 5 bases and J 5 bases; nucleotides not matched to a gene: 2. From germline, CDR1 is MDHEN and CDR2 SYDVKM.

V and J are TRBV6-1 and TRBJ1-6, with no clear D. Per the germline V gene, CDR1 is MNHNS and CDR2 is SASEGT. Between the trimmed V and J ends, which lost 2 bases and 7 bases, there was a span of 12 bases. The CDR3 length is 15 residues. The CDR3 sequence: CASSEFGGVNSPLHF. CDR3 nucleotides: TGTGCCAGCAGTGAATTCGGAGGTGTAAATTCACCCCTCCACTTT.

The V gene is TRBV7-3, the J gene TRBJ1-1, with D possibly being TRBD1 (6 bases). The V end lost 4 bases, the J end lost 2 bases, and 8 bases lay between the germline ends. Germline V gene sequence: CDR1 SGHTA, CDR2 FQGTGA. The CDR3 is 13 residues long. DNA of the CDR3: TGTGCCAGCAGCTCACAGGGTAACACTGAAGCTTTCTTT. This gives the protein CASSSQGNTEAFF.

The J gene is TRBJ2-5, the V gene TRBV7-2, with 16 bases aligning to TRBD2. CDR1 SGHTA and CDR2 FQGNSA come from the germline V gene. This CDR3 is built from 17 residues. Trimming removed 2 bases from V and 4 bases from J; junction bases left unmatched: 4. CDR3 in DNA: TGTGCCAGCAGCTTAATCGGGACTAGCGGGGGGGGAGAGACCCAGTACTTC. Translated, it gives CASSLIGTSGGGETQYF.